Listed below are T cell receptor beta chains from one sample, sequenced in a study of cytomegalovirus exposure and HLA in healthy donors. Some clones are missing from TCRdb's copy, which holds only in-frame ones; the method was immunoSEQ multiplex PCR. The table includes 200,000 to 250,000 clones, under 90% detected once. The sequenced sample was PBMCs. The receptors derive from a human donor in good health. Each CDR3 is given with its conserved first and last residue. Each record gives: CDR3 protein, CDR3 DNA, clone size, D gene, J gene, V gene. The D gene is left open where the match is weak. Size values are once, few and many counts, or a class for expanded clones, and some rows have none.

cdr3_aa: CASSGTSGNNEQFF
cdr3_nt: TGTGCCAGCAGCGGGACTAGCGGGAACAATGAGCAGTTCTTC
clone_size: .
d_call: TRBD2
j_call: TRBJ2-1
v_call: TRBV7-3

cdr3_aa: CAWRGGLSTDTQYF
cdr3_nt: TGTGCCTGGAGGGGGGGGCTCAGCACAGATACGCAGTATTTT
clone_size: .
d_call: .
j_call: TRBJ2-3
v_call: TRBV30

cdr3_aa: CASSLHHSNEQFF
cdr3_nt: TGTGCCAGCAGCTTACACCACAGTAATGAGCAGTTCTTC
clone_size: .
d_call: .
j_call: TRBJ2-1
v_call: TRBV7-2

cdr3_aa: CASSLLYNEQFF
cdr3_nt: TGTGCCAGCAGTTTATTATACAATGAGCAGTTCTTC
clone_size: few
d_call: .
j_call: TRBJ2-1
v_call: TRBV28

cdr3_aa: CASSFRVAGGMDTQYF
cdr3_nt: TGCGCCAGCAGCTTTAGGGTAGCGGGAGGGATGGATACGCAGTATTTT
clone_size: .
d_call: TRBD2
j_call: TRBJ2-3
v_call: TRBV5-1

cdr3_aa: CASSLELGGHGYTF
cdr3_nt: TGCGCCAGCAGCTTGGAGTTAGGGGGCCATGGCTACACCTTC
clone_size: .
d_call: TRBD1
j_call: TRBJ1-2
v_call: TRBV5-1

cdr3_aa: CASSFGRRDIWTEAFF
cdr3_nt: TGCGCCAGCAGCTTCGGACGACGGGATATCTGGACTGAAGCTTTCTTT
clone_size: once
d_call: .
j_call: TRBJ1-1
v_call: TRBV5-1

cdr3_aa: CASSEISNQPQHF
cdr3_nt: TGTGCCAGCAGTGAAATAAGCAATCAGCCCCAGCATTTT
clone_size: .
d_call: .
j_call: TRBJ1-5
v_call: TRBV2

cdr3_aa: CASSDRRVGAERPQHF
cdr3_nt: TGTGCCAGCAGTGACCGAAGGGTGGGGGCTGAACGGCCCCAGCATTTT
clone_size: .
d_call: .
j_call: TRBJ1-5
v_call: TRBV6-1

cdr3_aa: CASGLVPSGPSTDTQYF
cdr3_nt: TGTGCTAGTGGTTTGGTCCCTAGCGGGCCTAGCACAGATACGCAGTATTTT
clone_size: .
d_call: TRBD2
j_call: TRBJ2-3
v_call: TRBV12-5

cdr3_aa: CAWSIYSSFSPLHF
cdr3_nt: TGTGCCTGGAGTATCTACAGTTCCTTTTCACCCCTCCACTTT
clone_size: few
d_call: .
j_call: TRBJ1-6
v_call: TRBV30

cdr3_aa: CASSYRFGSGANVLTF
cdr3_nt: TGTGCCAGCAGTTACAGGTTTGGCTCTGGGGCCAACGTCCTGACTTTC
clone_size: .
d_call: .
j_call: TRBJ2-6
v_call: TRBV28

cdr3_aa: CASSLGIRSGQGASEAFF
cdr3_nt: TGCGCCAGCAGCTTGGGCATACGATCGGGACAGGGGGCTAGTGAAGCTTTCTTT
clone_size: .
d_call: TRBD1
j_call: TRBJ1-1
v_call: TRBV5-1

cdr3_aa: CASSTPGQYPYEQYF
cdr3_nt: TGCGCCAGCAGCACTCCGGGACAGTATCCATACGAGCAGTACTTC
clone_size: .
d_call: TRBD1
j_call: TRBJ2-7
v_call: TRBV5-1

cdr3_aa: CASSPEDPGGGLVFGAKNIQYF
cdr3_nt: TGTGCCAGCAGTCCCGAGGATCCTGGAGGGGGACTAGTGTTTGGGGCCAAAAACATTCAGTACTTC
clone_size: .
d_call: TRBD2
j_call: TRBJ2-4
v_call: TRBV27

cdr3_aa: CASSPLGLAGETQYF
cdr3_nt: TGTGCCAGCAGTCCACTCGGACTAGCGGGAGAGACCCAGTACTTC
clone_size: .
d_call: TRBD2
j_call: TRBJ2-5
v_call: TRBV27

cdr3_aa: CASSVADGGRSSYEQYF
cdr3_nt: TGTGCCAGCAGCGTAGCTGATGGCGGGAGGAGTTCCTACGAGCAGTACTTC
clone_size: .
d_call: TRBD2
j_call: TRBJ2-7
v_call: TRBV9

cdr3_aa: CASSGDRGPNYGYTF
cdr3_nt: TGTGCCAGCAGCGGAGACAGGGGACCTAACTATGGCTACACCTTC
clone_size: .
d_call: TRBD1
j_call: TRBJ1-2
v_call: TRBV7-2

cdr3_aa: CASSLAPQRGYTF
cdr3_nt: TGTGCCAGCAGCTTAGCGCCACAGCGGGGCTACACCTTC
clone_size: .
d_call: .
j_call: TRBJ1-2
v_call: TRBV7-2

cdr3_aa: CASSLAGGSEQMGGYTF
cdr3_nt: TGCGCCAGCAGCTTGGCCGGTGGTAGCGAACAAATGGGTGGCTACACCTTC
clone_size: .
d_call: .
j_call: TRBJ1-2
v_call: TRBV5-1

cdr3_aa: CASSVTDALRQQYF
cdr3_nt: TGTGCCAGTAGTGTGACAGATGCTTTACGCCAGCAGTACTTC
clone_size: few
d_call: .
j_call: TRBJ2-7
v_call: TRBV19

cdr3_aa: CASSIWASGSDEQYF
cdr3_nt: TGTGCCAGTAGTATTTGGGCTAGCGGGAGTGACGAGCAGTACTTC
clone_size: .
d_call: TRBD2
j_call: TRBJ2-7
v_call: TRBV19

cdr3_aa: CASSPWGQQNTEAFF
cdr3_nt: TGTGCCAGCAGTCCCTGGGGACAGCAGAACACTGAAGCTTTCTTT
clone_size: .
d_call: TRBD1
j_call: TRBJ1-1
v_call: TRBV27

cdr3_aa: CASSPSRNADTQYF
cdr3_nt: TGTGCTAGCAGCCCGAGCAGGAACGCAGATACGCAGTATTTT
clone_size: .
d_call: .
j_call: TRBJ2-3
v_call: TRBV7-7

cdr3_aa: CASSEYKQGSDTGELFF
cdr3_nt: TGTGCCAGCAGTGAATATAAACAGGGTTCGGACACCGGGGAGCTGTTTTTT
clone_size: .
d_call: .
j_call: TRBJ2-2
v_call: TRBV25-1

cdr3_aa: CASSFLAGELFF
cdr3_nt: TGTGCCAGCAGCTTTTTAGCTGGGGAGCTGTTTTTT
clone_size: .
d_call: .
j_call: TRBJ2-2
v_call: TRBV7-3

cdr3_aa: CASSSSGRAYEQYF
cdr3_nt: TGTGCCAGCAGCTCTAGCGGGAGGGCCTACGAGCAGTACTTC
clone_size: .
d_call: TRBD2
j_call: TRBJ2-7
v_call: TRBV7-2